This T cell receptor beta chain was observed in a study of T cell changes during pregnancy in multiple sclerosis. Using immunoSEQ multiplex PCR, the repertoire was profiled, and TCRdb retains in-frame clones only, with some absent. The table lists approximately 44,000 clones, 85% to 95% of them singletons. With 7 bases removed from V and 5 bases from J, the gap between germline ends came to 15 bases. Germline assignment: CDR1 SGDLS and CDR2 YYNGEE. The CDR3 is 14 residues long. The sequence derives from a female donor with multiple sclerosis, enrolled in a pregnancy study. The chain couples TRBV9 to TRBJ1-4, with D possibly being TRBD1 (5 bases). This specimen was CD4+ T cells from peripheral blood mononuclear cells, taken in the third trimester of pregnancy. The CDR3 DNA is TGTGCCAGCGGTAGGGGTTCTCAAAATGAAAAACTGTTTTTT. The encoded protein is CASGRGSQNEKLFF.